Below are 22 T cell receptor beta chains sequenced from a single sample in a study of Graves' ophthalmopathy and Graves' hyperthyroidism. Amplification of TCR beta CDR3 regions used RNA transcripts. A first-round RT-PCR used HTBI primers, followed by a second-round multiplex PCR. Each CDR3 protein gets one entry after TCRdb re-called the multiplex PCR reads with MiXCR. Of almost 750,000 distinct CDR3 sequences in the sample, roughly 40% were seen once. The sequenced sample was peripheral blood. These receptors were taken from an adult man with Graves' ophthalmopathy.

This clonotype was detected many times. V gene TRBV13 combines with J gene TRBJ1-5; D gene uncertain. This CDR3 contains 13 residues. Trimming shortened V by 6 bases and J by 5 bases, and 11 bases separated the two germline ends. In germline, CDR1 is PRHDT, CDR2 FYEKMQ (reference sequence). CDR3 sequence (DNA): TGTGCCAGCAGTCCAAGAGATGATCAGCCCCAGCATTTT. Translated, it gives CASSPRDDQPQHF.

As to this clonotype: A junction end diverges from the germline sequence, so it may reflect a read error. The chain has TRBV24-1 and TRBJ1-5; 7 bases fit TRBD1. Germline CDR1 and CDR2: KGHDR and SFDVKD. CDR3 length: 15 residues. The CDR3 bases are TGTGCCAGCAGTGTATTCGGGACAGTGAATCAGCCCCAGCATTTT. Amino acids: CASSVFGTVNQPQHF.

In its sample, this clonotype was seen a few times. The chain links TRBV9 to TRBJ2-7, with no clear D. Trimming left V 5 bases short and J 3 bases short, with 15 bases between. Looked up from germline, CDR1 is SGDLS and CDR2 is YYNGEE. This CDR3 spans 14 amino acids. CDR3 loop: CASRTWGIGYEQYF. In DNA, the CDR3 is TGTGCCAGCAGGACATGGGGAATCGGCTACGAGCAGTACTTC.

At least ten counts were recorded for this clonotype. V usage is TRBV24-1 and J usage is TRBJ1-1; 11 bases are shared with TRBD1. Unmatched junction bases numbered 8, after V lost 5 bases and J lost 1 base. The CDR3 has 17 residues. Per germline, CDR1 KGHDR and CDR2 SFDVKD. CDR3 in amino acids: CATSGSGQGASNTEAFF. In DNA, the CDR3 is TGTGCCACCAGTGGTAGCGGACAGGGGGCTTCGAACACTGAAGCTTTCTTT.

V is TRBV19 and J is TRBJ1-4; D might be TRBD1 (6 bases). CDR1 LNHDA and CDR2 SQIVND come from the germline V gene (reference sequence). The CDR3 extends over 16 amino acids. Trimming pared 6 bases from V and 7 bases from J, leaving 21 bases between. The CDR3 region is CASRTSAAGGSEKLFF. CDR3 nucleotides: TGTGCCAGTAGAACCTCGGCTGCCGGGGGCAGTGAAAAACTGTTTTTT.

The rearrangement joins TRBV7-9 to TRBJ2-7; 10 nucleotides match TRBD1. Germline V gene sequence: CDR1 SEHNR, CDR2 FQNEAQ (reference sequence). The junction had 8 bases not matched to a gene; V was cut back by 0 bases and J by 9 bases. The CDR3 length is 15 residues. The CDR3 DNA reads as TGTGCCAGCAGCTTAGCATTGACAGGGGGCGCCGTGCAGTACTTC. Protein: CASSLALTGGAVQYF. Filled out from reference TRBV7-9 and TRBJ2-7, the complete variable domain reads DTGVSQNPRHKITKRGQNVTFRCDPISEHNRLYWYRQTLGQGPEFLTYFQNEAQLEKSRLLSDRFSAERPKGSFSTLEIQRTEQGDSAMYLCASSLALTGGAVQYFGPGTRLTVT.

There are a few counts of this clonotype. In DNA, the CDR3 is TGTGCCACCTGTAGCGAGGGCACAGATACGCAGTATTTT. This sequence encodes CATCSEGTDTQYF. The chain combines TRBV24-1 with TRBJ2-3; TRBD2 is a possible D gene (5 bases). The germline gives CDR1 KGHDR, CDR2 SFDVKD. V was pared by 9 bases and J by 1 base, with 10 bases between. The CDR3 runs to 13 residues.

V is TRBV19 and J is TRBJ1-5; D gene uncertain. Germline CDR1 reads LNHDA; CDR2 reads SQIVND (reference sequence). CDR3 size: 8 residues. V was pared by 7 bases and J by 12 bases, with 4 bases between. The chain's CDR3 is CASTLQHF. For the CDR3, the DNA is TGTGCCAGTACCCTCCAGCATTTT.

A single count supports this clonotype. The V gene is TRBV9, the J gene TRBJ1-3; D unclear. Deletions cut 6 bases from V and 1 base from J, with 8 bases between. From germline, CDR1 is SGDLS and CDR2 YYNGEE. The length of the CDR3 is 13 residues. The CDR3 DNA follows: TGTGCCAGCACCCCCGCGTCTGGAAACACCATATATTTT. Amino acid sequence: CASTPASGNTIYF.

The V gene is TRBV5-1, the J gene TRBJ1-2; 7 bases line up with TRBD1. Losses at the gene ends were 0 bases for V and 4 bases for J; bases not matched to a gene: 3. Germline CDR1 reads SGHRS; CDR2 reads YFSETQ. The CDR3 is 14 residues long. CDR3 sequence (DNA): TGCGCCAGCAGCTTGGGGGACAGATCCTATGGCTACACCTTC. Translated: CASSLGDRSYGYTF.

The chain combines TRBV7-2 with TRBJ2-7; D might be TRBD1 (5 bases). Trimming removed 6 bases at V and 4 bases at J, with 13 bases between. This CDR3 spans 13 amino acids. The germline V gene has CDR1 SGHTA and CDR2 FQGNSA. The CDR3 nucleotides read TGTGCCAGCAGTGCTAGGGGCAAGTACGAGCAGTACTTC. Translated, it gives CASSARGKYEQYF.

This clonotype came up many times. This chain joins TRBV10-3 and TRBJ1-6; maybe TRBD1 (6 bases). Germline CDR1 ENHRY, CDR2 SYGVKD. The V end lost 0 bases, the J end lost 10 bases, and 10 bases lay between the germline ends. The CDR3 has 14 residues. The DNA for the CDR3 is TGTGCCATCAGTGAGTCGGGGACAACCTCACCCCTCCACTTT. Its translation is CAISESGTTSPLHF.

The chain has TRBV20-1 and TRBJ2-7; the match to TRBD2 covers 8 bases. The CDR3 runs 16 residues. Germline loops: CDR1 DFQATT, CDR2 SNEGSKA (reference sequence). V lost 2 bases to trimming and J lost 0 bases; unmatched junction nucleotides: 9. CDR3 loop: CSARIWSSGSSYEQYF. Written as DNA, the CDR3 is TGCAGTGCTAGAATTTGGTCTAGCGGGTCCTCCTACGAGCAGTACTTC.

Notes on this clonotype: This sequence may be a read error, since a much larger clone differs from it by one base. The rearrangement uses TRBV20-1 and TRBJ1-2; 8 bases are shared with TRBD1. Germline V CDR1 and CDR2: DFQATT, SNEGSKA (reference sequence). The CDR3 is 14 amino acids. CDR3 nucleotides: TGCAGTGCCCTTCGACAGGGGAGCGGCTATGGCCACACCTTC. This translates into CSALRQGSGYGHTF.

There are many counts of this clonotype. V usage is TRBV7-9 and J usage is TRBJ1-2; 7 bases map to TRBD1. Germline CDR1 and CDR2: SEHNR and FQNEAQ (reference sequence). The trim removed 7 bases at V and 7 bases at J, leaving 9 bases unmatched. CDR3 length: 13 amino acids. The CDR3 DNA reads TGTGCCAGCACCTCGACAGGGCGAGGTGGCTACACCTTC. The encoded protein is CASTSTGRGGYTF. The full variable domain, completed using reference TRBV7-9 and TRBJ1-2, is DTGVSQNPRHKITKRGQNVTFRCDPISEHNRLYWYRQTLGQGPEFLTYFQNEAQLEKSRLLSDRFSAERPKGSFSTLEIQRTEQGDSAMYLCASTSTGRGGYTFGSGTRLTVV.

The chain has TRBV10-3 and TRBJ1-4, with 8 bases that match TRBD1. The trim removed 4 bases at V and 4 bases at J, leaving 8 bases unmatched. In germline, CDR1 is ENHRY, CDR2 SYGVKD. CDR3 size: 16 residues. The CDR3 bases are TGTGCCATCAGTGTGGACAGGGAAGGGGGTAATGAAAAACTGTTTTTT. It specifies CAISVDREGGNEKLFF.

The rearrangement uses TRBV20-1 and TRBJ2-7, with a tentative D call TRBD2 (6 bases). V was shortened by 4 bases and J by 2 bases, with 18 bases between the two germline ends. This CDR3 has 15 residues. Germline V CDR1 and CDR2: DFQATT, SNEGSKA (reference sequence). The CDR3 sequence is CSAIVLAPATYEQYF. DNA for the CDR3: TGCAGTGCTATCGTCCTAGCGCCCGCGACCTACGAGCAGTACTTC.

This chain joins TRBV5-6 and TRBJ1-6, with 8 bases lining up with TRBD1. Germline loops: CDR1 SGHDT, CDR2 YYEEEE. Losses at the gene ends were 2 bases for V and 0 bases for J; bases not matched to a gene: 1. The CDR3 consists of 16 residues. The CDR3 coding sequence is TGTGCCAGCAGCTTCACAGGGGGCTCCTATAATTCACCCCTCCACTTT. Protein product: CASSFTGGSYNSPLHF.

The gene calls are TRBV24-1 and TRBJ2-5; TRBD2 might be the D (6 bases). Germline V CDR1 and CDR2: KGHDR, SFDVKD. V was shortened by 12 bases and J by 2 bases, with 18 bases between the two germline ends. This CDR3 is built from 14 residues. CDR3 bases: TGTGCCCCAGCGGGTTCACTTTCGCAAGAGACCCAGTACTTC. Its translation is CAPAGSLSQETQYF.

This clonotype has a count of ten or more. The chain combines TRBV29-1 with TRBJ2-2; 7 nucleotides match TRBD1. The CDR3 is 14 amino acids. CDR1 and CDR2 from the germline V gene are SQVTM and ANQGSEA. Unmatched junction bases numbered 9, after V lost 7 bases and J lost 4 bases. CDR3 residues: CSAGQDAGTGELFF. The CDR3 region has the DNA TGCAGCGCCGGACAGGACGCGGGCACCGGGGAGCTGTTTTTT.

This sequence joins TRBV7-3 and TRBJ1-1; D is perhaps TRBD1 (5 bases). CDR1 is SGHTA, CDR2 FQGTGA, per germline. CDR3 length equals 12 residues. Trimming removed 6 bases from V and 6 bases from J, with 11 bases in between. The CDR3 nucleotides read TGTGCCAGCAGGGATAGGGGTCCTGAAGCTTTCTTT. Translating it yields CASRDRGPEAFF.

V and J are TRBV25-1 and TRBJ1-4; TRBD1 matches 9 bases. This CDR3 has 17 residues. The germline V gene encodes CDR1 MGHDK and CDR2 SYGVNS. With V trimmed by 5 bases and J by 5 bases, 12 bases remained unmatched. The CDR3 loop is CASSSPGQGEHNEKLFF. CDR3 coding DNA: TGTGCCAGCAGTAGCCCGGGACAGGGCGAGCACAATGAAAAACTGTTTTTT. Variable domain in full (rest from reference TRBV25-1 and TRBJ1-4): EADIYQTPRYLVIGTGKKITLECSQTMGHDKMYWYQQDPGMELHLIHYSYGVNSTEKGDLSSESTVSRIRTEHFPLTLESARPSHTSQYLCASSSPGQGEHNEKLFFGSGTQLSVL.